The clone carrying this TCR beta chain was counted only a few times. A much larger clone is a single base away; this may be a read error. With a J-beta primer mix and a sample-barcoded 5' primer, a second PCR ran about 6 to 11 cycles. A single record per CDR3 protein comes from TCRdb applying MiXCR to the 5' RACE reads. The sample lists hundreds of thousands of distinct CDR3 sequences, approximately 30% occurring once. This record comes from a study of blood T cells in healthy people across ages. The overall study: T cells yielded about one barcoded beta molecule per two cells through template switching.

This sequence was found in an elderly woman in good health. Sequences were obtained from blood.

The CDR3 protein is CASSLSTGGIGCTF. The CDR3 DNA follows: TGCGCCAGCAGCCTGTCGACAGGGGGCATTGGCTGCACCTTC. The J gene is TRBJ1-2, the V gene TRBV5-1; 10 bases align to TRBD1. The CDR3 loop spans 14 amino acids. Germline assignment: CDR1 SGHRS and CDR2 YFSETQ.